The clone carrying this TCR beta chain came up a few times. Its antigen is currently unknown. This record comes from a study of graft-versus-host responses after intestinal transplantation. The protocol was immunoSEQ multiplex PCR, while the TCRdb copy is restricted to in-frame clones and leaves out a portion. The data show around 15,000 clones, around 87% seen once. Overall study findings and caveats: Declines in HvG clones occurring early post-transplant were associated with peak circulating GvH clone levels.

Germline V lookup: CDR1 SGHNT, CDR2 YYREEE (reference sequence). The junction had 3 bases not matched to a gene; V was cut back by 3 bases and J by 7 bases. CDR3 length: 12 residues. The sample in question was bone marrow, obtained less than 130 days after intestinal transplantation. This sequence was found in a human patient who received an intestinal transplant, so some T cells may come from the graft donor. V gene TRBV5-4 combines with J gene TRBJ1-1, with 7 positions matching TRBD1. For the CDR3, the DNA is TGTGCCAGCAGCTCACAGGGGCTTGAAGCTTTCTTT. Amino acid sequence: CASSSQGLEAFF. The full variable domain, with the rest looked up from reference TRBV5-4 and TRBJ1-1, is ETGVTQSPTHLIKTRGQQVTLRCSSQSGHNTVSWYQQALGQGPQFIFQYYREEENGRGNFPPRFSGLQFPNYSSELNVNALELDDSALYLCASSSQGLEAFFGQGTRLTVV.